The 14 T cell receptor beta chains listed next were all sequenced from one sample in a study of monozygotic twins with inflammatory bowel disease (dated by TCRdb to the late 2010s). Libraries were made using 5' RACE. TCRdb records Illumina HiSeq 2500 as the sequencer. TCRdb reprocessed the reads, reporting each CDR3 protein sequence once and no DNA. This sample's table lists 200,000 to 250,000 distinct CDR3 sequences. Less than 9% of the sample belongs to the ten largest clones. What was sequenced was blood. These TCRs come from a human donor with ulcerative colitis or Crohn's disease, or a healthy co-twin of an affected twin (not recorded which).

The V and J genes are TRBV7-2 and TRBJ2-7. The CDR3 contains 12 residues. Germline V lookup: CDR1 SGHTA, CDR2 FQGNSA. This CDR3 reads CASSETSYEQYF.

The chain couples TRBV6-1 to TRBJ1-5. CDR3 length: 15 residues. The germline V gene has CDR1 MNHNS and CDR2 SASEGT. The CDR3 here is CASSPDIYSNQPQHF.

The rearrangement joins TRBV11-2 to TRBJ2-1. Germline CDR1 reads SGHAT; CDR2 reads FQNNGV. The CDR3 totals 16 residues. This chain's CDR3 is CASSLGSGGSYNEQFF.

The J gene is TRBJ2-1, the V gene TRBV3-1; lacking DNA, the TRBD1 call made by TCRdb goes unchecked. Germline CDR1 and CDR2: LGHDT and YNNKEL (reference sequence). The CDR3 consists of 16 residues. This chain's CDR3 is CASSQDQGHSYNEQFF.

CDR3 in amino acids: CASSQDGTGGYREQYF. V and J are TRBV4-3 and TRBJ2-7; the D gene TCRdb calls, TRBD1, cannot be checked with no DNA. Germline CDR1 reads LGHNA; CDR2 reads YSLEER. The CDR3 covers 16 residues.

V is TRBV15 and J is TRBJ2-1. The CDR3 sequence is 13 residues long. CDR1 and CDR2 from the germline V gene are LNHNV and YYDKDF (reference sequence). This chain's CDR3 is CATRTVSYNEQFF.

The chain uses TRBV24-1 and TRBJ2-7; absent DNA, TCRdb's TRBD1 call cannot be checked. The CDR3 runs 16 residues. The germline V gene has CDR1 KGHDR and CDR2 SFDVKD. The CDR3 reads CATSDRGQGAQYEQYF.

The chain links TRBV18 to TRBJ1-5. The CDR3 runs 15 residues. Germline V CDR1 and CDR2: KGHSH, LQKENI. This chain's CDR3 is CASSPREGRVISQHF.

CDR3 amino acids: CASSVVTEAFF. V is TRBV6-1 and J is TRBJ1-1. Germline values: CDR1 MNHNS, CDR2 SASEGT. CDR3 size: 11 residues.

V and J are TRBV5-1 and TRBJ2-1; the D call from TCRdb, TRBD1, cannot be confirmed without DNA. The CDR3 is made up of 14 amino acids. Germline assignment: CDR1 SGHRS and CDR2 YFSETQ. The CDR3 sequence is CASSPDRSGNEQFF.

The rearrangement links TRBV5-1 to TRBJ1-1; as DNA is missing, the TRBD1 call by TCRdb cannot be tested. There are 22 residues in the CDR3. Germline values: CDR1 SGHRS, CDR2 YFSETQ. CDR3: CASSLDFARTGGMSKQNTEAFF.

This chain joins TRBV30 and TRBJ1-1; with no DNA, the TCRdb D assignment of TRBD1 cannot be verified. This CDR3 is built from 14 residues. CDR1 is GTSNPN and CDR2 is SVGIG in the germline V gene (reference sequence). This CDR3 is CARTGGMGGTEAFF. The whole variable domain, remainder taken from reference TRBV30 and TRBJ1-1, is SQTIHQWPATLVQPVGSPLSLECTVEGTSNPNLYWYRQAAGRGLQLLFYSVGIGQISSEVPQNLSASRPQDRQFILSSKKLLLSDSGFYLCARTGGMGGTEAFFGQGTRLTVV.

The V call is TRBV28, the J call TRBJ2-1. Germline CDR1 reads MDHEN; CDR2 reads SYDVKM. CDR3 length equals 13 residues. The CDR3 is CASSLLSIQEQFF.

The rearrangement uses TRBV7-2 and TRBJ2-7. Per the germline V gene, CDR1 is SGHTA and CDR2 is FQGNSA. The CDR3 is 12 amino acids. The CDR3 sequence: CASSLYSYEQYF. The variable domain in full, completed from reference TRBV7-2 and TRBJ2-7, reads GAGVSQSPSNKVTEKGKDVELRCDPISGHTALYWYRQSLGQGLEFLIYFQGNSAPDKSGLPSDRFSAERTGGSVSTLTIQRTQQEDSAVYLCASSLYSYEQYFGPGTRLTVT.